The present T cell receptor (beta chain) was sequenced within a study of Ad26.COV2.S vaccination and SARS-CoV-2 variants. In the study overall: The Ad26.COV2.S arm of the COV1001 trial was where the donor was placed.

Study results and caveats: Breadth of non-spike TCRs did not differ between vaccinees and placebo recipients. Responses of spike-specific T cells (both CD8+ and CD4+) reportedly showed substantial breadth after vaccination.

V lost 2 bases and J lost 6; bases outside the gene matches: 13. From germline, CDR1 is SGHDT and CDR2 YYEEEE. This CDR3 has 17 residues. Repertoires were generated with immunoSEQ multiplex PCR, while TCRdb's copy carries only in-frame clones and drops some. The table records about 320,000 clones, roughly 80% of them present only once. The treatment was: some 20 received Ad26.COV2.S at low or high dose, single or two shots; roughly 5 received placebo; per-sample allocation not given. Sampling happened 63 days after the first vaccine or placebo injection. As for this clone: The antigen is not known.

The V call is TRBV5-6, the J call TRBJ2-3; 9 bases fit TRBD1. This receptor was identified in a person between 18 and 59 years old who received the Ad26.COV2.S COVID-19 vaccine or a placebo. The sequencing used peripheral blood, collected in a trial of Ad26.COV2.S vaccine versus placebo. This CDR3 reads CASSFDRGFTRRDTQYF. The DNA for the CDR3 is TGTGCCAGCAGCTTTGACAGGGGGTTTACTAGAAGGGATACGCAGTATTTT.